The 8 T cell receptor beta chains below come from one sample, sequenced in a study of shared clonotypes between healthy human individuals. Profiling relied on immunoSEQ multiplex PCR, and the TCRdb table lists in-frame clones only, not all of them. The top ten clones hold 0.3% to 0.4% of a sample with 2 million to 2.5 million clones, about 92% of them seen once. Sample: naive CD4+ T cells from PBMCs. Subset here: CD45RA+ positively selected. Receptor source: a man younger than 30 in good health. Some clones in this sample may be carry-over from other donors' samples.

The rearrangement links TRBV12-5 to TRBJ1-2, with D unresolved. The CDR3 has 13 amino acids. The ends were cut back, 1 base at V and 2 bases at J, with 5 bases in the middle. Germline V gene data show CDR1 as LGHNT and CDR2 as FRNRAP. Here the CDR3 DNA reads TGTGCTAGTGGTTTGGGACTGAACTATGGCTACACCTTC. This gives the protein CASGLGLNYGYTF.

CDR3 region: CASIYRWTSGYTQYF. CDR3 coding DNA: TGTGCCAGCATCTACCGTTGGACTAGCGGTTATACGCAGTATTTT. V gene TRBV6-5 combines with J gene TRBJ2-3, with TRBD2 identical over 10 bases. V lost 7 bases, J lost 7 bases, and 11 bases stayed unmatched. The CDR3 runs 15 residues. Germline loops: CDR1 MNHEY, CDR2 SVGAGI.

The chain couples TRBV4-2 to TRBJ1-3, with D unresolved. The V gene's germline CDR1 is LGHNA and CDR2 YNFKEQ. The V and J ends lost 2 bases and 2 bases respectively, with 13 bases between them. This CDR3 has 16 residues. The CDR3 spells CASSQSLGFTGNTIYF. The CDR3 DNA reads TGTGCCAGCAGCCAATCTTTAGGGTTTACTGGAAACACCATATATTTT.

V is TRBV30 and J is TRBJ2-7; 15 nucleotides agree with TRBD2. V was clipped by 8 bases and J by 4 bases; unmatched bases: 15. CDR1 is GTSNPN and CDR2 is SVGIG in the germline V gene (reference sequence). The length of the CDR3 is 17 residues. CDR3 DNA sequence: TGTGCCATAACCCCCGGAAGGACTAGCGGGAGGGCATACGAGCAGTACTTC. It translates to CAITPGRTSGRAYEQYF.

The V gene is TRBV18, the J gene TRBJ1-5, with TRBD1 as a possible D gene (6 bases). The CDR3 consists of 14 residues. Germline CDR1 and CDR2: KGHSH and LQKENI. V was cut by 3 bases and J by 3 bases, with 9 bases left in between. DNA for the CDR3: TGTGCCAGCTCACCTCAGGGGACCAATCAGCCCCAGCATTTT. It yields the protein CASSPQGTNQPQHF.

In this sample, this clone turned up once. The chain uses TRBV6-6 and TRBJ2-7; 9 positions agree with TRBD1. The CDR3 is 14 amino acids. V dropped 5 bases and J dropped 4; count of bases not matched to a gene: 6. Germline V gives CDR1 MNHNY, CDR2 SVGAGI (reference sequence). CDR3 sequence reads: CASSPPGQGYEQYF. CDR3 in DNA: TGTGCCAGCAGTCCGCCGGGACAGGGATACGAGCAGTACTTC.

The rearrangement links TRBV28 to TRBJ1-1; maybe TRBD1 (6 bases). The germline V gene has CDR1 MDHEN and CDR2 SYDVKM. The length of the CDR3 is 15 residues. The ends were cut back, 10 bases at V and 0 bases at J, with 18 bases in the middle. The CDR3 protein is CATLRGGNLNTEAFF. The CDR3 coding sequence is TGTGCCACCTTAAGGGGGGGAAATTTGAACACTGAAGCTTTCTTT.

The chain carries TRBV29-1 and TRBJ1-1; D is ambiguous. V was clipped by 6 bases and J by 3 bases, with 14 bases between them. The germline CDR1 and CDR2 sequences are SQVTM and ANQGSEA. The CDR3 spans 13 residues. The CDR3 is CSVVRRADTEAFF. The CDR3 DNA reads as TGCAGCGTCGTCCGCCGTGCGGACACTGAAGCTTTCTTT. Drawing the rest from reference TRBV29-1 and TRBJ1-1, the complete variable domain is SAVISQKPSRDICQRGTSLTIQCQVDSQVTMMFWYRQQPGQSLTLIATANQGSEATYESGFVIDKFPISRPNLTFSTLTVSNMSPEDSSIYLCSVVRRADTEAFFGQGTRLTVV.